The following is a T cell receptor (beta chain) sequence with its context. Its antigen is unknown. This entry belongs to a study of cytomegalovirus exposure and HLA in healthy donors. About the research overall: Genotyping of more than 300 donors showed that 80% to 85% belonged to the Caucasian-associated ancestry cluster.

Germline CDR1 reads SGHTA; CDR2 reads FQGNSA. This CDR3 is 15 amino acids long. V dropped 0 bases and J dropped 9; count of bases not matched to a gene: 6. Notes on the study in general: It was reported that the classifier diagnosed cytomegalovirus status with high specificity and sensitivity in both the original and validation cohorts. Sequencing likely generated an artifact that appeared as a cluster of highly shared sequence variants. Available immune exposure information covered CMV serostatus only.

The PCR ran on 60 Vbeta and 13 Jbeta primers. Assay used: immunoSEQ multiplex PCR; TCRdb lists only in-frame clones, some missing. The table has some 130,000 clones, 77% seen once; the top ten hold under 5%. The specimen sequenced was PBMCs. The sequence was collected from a male donor in good health and CMV-seropositive. V is TRBV7-2 and J is TRBJ1-5, with TRBD1 identical over 9 bases. CDR3 bases: TGTGCCAGCAGCTTAGCGGGGGGACAGGGTCGGCCCCAGCATTTT. Translating gives CASSLAGGQGRPQHF.